This T cell receptor (beta chain) derives from a study of cytomegalovirus exposure and HLA in healthy donors. The study, taken as a whole, reports: An analysis done earlier found most TCR beta V segments productive about 87% or about 30% of the time.

Amplification used 60 Vbeta primers and 13 Jbeta primers. The assay was immunoSEQ multiplex PCR, and TCRdb's table has in-frame clones only and misses some. Found here are approximately 120,000 clones, approximately 78% of them singletons; the top ten hold approximately 3.9%. Trimming removed 6 bases from V and 2 bases from J, with 10 bases in between. Germline V gene data show CDR1 as LNHDA and CDR2 as SQIVND (reference sequence). This CDR3 spans 13 amino acids. As to this clone: The antigen remains undetermined.

The genes are TRBV19 and TRBJ1-1, with D unresolved. The receptor was isolated from a middle-aged man in good health and CMV-seronegative. Material: PBMCs. CDR3 DNA: TGTGCCAGTAGAGGGCGGGAAAACACTGAAGCTTTCTTT. Amino acid sequence: CASRGRENTEAFF. The whole variable domain, filled in from reference TRBV19 and TRBJ1-1, reads DGGITQSPKYLFRKEGQNVTLSCEQNLNHDAMYWYRQDPGQGLRLIYYSQIVNDFQKGDIAEGYSVSREKKESFPLTVTSAQKNPTAFYLCASRGRENTEAFFGQGTRLTVV.